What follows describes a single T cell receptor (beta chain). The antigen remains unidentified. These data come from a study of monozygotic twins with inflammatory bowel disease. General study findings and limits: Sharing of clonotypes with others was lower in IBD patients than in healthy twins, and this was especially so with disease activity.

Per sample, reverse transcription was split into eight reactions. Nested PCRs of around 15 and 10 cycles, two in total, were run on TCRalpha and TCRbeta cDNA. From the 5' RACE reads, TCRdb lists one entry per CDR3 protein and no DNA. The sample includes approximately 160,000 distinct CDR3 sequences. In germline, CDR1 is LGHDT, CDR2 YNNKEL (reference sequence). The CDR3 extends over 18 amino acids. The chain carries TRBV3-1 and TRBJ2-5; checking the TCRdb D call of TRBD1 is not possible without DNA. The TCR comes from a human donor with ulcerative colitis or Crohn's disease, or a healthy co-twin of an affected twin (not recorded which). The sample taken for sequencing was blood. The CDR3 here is CASSPELRRRTGGETQYF.